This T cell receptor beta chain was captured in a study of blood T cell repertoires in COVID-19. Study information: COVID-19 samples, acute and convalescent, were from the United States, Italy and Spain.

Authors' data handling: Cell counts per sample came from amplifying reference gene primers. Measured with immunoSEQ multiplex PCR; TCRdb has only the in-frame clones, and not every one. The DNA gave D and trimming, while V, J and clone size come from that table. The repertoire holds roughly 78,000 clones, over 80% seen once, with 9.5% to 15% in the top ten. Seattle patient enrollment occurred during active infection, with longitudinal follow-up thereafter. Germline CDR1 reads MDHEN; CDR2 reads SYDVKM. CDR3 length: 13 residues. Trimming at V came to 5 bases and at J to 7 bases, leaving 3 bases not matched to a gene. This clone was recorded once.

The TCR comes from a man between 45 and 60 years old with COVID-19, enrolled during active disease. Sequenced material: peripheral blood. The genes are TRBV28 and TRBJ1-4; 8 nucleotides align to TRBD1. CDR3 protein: CASSPGGLEKLFF. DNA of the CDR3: TGTGCCAGCAGTCCAGGGGGCCTTGAAAAACTGTTTTTT.